This T cell receptor (beta chain) is from a study of T cell changes during pregnancy in multiple sclerosis. Clones were sequenced by immunoSEQ multiplex PCR, and TCRdb holds only the in-frame ones, with some missing. Of under 55,000 clones listed, roughly 91% are singletons. The V gene's germline CDR1 is LGHNT and CDR2 FRNRAP. This CDR3 spans 11 amino acids. With 9 bases removed from V and 7 bases from J, the gap between germline ends came to 10 bases. This clonotype was obtained from a female donor with multiple sclerosis, enrolled in a pregnancy study. The specimen was PBMCs (not recorded whether the cells were cultured). The rearrangement links TRBV12-5 to TRBJ2-1; D is undetermined. This chain's CDR3 is CASRISNEQFF. The CDR3 coding sequence is TGTGCTAGCCGCATAAGTAATGAGCAGTTCTTC.